This T cell receptor beta chain was captured in a study of blood T cell repertoires in COVID-19. V lost 3 bases, J lost 5 bases, and 22 bases lay in between. The CDR3 totals 18 residues. The germline V gene has CDR1 MDHEN and CDR2 SYDVKM. Sequencing was performed with immunoSEQ multiplex PCR; in TCRdb, only in-frame clones are kept and a portion is missing. The top ten clones hold just under 2.5% of a sample with around 200,000 clones, around 87% of them seen once. This sequence originates from a man in his forties with active or convalescent COVID-19. The genes are TRBV28 and TRBJ2-2; TRBD1 is a possible D gene (5 bases). The source material was peripheral blood. Here the CDR3 DNA reads TGTGCCAGCAGTTTGCCCCTCTTGGAGACAGAGAAAACCGGGGAGCTGTTTTTT. Protein sequence: CASSLPLLETEKTGELFF.